This T cell receptor beta chain originates from a study of post-analysis software for immune sequencing data (dated by TCRdb to about 2015). Study-level background: Disease courses on record covered relapsing-remitting, secondary progressive and progressive-relapsing multiple sclerosis, though some patients had no subtype annotation. Patient repertoires were compared against ten to twelve previously published healthy control repertoires from donors aged roughly 6 to 25 years. A subset of samples was prepared in parallel using single-end sample barcoding, then pooled and co-amplified after Illumina adapter ligation. Summary of the overall study and its limitations: Direct clustering with F measure revealed strong co-clustering of samples prepared in the same batch, which led to a batch-effect correction. Patients showed significantly higher frequencies than controls for roughly five TRBV segments, among them TRBV5-6, TRBV5-1 and TRBV20-1. Significantly lower normalized Chao1 diversity was found in multiple sclerosis patients than in controls, suggesting substantial peripheral T-cell clonal expansion. The multiple sclerosis patient group was slightly younger than the control group.

Measured from the cysteine to the phenylalanine, the CDR3 is 16 residues long. Here the CDR3 DNA is all that survives: 48 bases in frame from base 1. The V end gives up 4 bases and the J end 8 bases, leaving 7 bases in the junction not matched to a gene. The germline V gene provides CDR1 SGHDN and CDR2 FVKESK. Worth noting for this clonotype: Its antigen is not yet known. Base qualities were left out, and no much larger clone turns up one base away.

The method was PCR. The instrument given in TCRdb is Illumina HiSeq 2500. Unique molecular identifiers were incorporated into TCR beta cDNA libraries to reduce PCR and sequencing biases. Roughly 0.5 million cDNA molecules were obtained per 1 to 10 million input T cells, so each molecule approximated one T cell. Patient libraries were prepared and sequenced with the same protocol used for the earlier healthy control dataset. Samples belonging to the same batch were prepared together, multiplexed and sequenced on a shared HiSeq lane. The study's processing was this. Raw barcoded reads were processed with MIGEC, and single-read molecular identifier groups were discarded before consensus assembly and CDR3 extraction. VDJtools was used for post-analysis of the clonotype tables, with diversity normalized by down-sampling every dataset to the smallest sample size. Repertoire overlap clustering matched CDR3 amino acid but not nucleotide sequences to correct batch-related cross-sample contamination. TCRdb itself trimmed the public reads at Q25 with fastp, ran MiXCR and retained productive beta chains. Rows merge per CDR3 protein into single entries with the most common DNA and genes. TCRdb, rather than the study authors, made the V and J calls. The sample profile shows about 460,000 distinct CDR3 sequences; 40% to 55% of them were found once. The biggest ten clones account for around an eighth of the sample.

TCR beta repertoires were profiled from peripheral blood of roughly 13 young patients with multiple sclerosis to demonstrate the VDJtools post-analysis software. The multiple sclerosis patients were children and adolescents between roughly 6 and 17 years of age. The TCR sequence derives from a girl aged 10-17 years with multiple sclerosis. Material: blood. The chain is assembled from TRBV14 and TRBJ2-1; 14 central nucleotides agree with TRBD2. The nucleotide sequence reads as follows: TGTGCCAGCAGCCGAACCGGGACTAGCGGGAGCTATGAGCAGTTCTTC. Its protein product is CASSRTGTSGSYEQFF.